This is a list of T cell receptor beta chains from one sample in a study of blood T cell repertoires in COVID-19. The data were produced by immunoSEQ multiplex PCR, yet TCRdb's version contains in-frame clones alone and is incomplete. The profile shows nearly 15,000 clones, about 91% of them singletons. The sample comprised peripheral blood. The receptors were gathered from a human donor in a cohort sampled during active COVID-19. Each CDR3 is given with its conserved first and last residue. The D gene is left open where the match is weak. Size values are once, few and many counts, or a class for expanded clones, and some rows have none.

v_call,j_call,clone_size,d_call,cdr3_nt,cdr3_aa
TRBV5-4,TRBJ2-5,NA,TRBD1,TGTGCCAGCAGCCGGGACAGGGGTAGGGGGGAGACCCAGTACTTC,CASSRDRGRGETQYF
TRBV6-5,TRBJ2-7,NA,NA,TGTGCCAGCAGATCCGGCGGACAGAGAGCCTACGAGCAGTACTTC,CASRSGGQRAYEQYF
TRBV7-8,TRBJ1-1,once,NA,TGTGCCAGCAGCTTGAGGGTTCTGGAAACTGAAGCTTTCTTT,CASSLRVLETEAFF
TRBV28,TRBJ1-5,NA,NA,TGTGCCAGCAGTTTAGGGGTGGGGCATCAGCCCCAGCATTTT,CASSLGVGHQPQHF
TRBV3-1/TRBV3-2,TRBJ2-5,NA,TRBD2,TGTGCCAGCAGCCAAGTCCCAGCGGGGCTCAAAGAGACCCAGTACTTC,CASSQVPAGLKETQYF
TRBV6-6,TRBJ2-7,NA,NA,TGTGCCAGCAGTTACTCGGACAGCTCCTACGAGCAGTACTTC,CASSYSDSSYEQYF
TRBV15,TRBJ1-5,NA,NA,TGTGCCACCCGCCCGGGTCCCGGGCCCCAGCATTTT,CATRPGPGPQHF
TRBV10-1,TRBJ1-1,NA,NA,TGCGCCAGCAGTGAGTCTCGAGGGCTAGTAAAGAACACTGAAGCTTTCTTT,CASSESRGLVKNTEAFF
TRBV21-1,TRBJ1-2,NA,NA,TGTGCCAGCAGCAGGACAGGGCCGCTCTATGGCTACACCTTC,CASSRTGPLYGYTF
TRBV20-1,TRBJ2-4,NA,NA,TGCAGTGCTAGTTGGCCCTCGGGAGCCAAAAACATTCAGTACTTC,CSASWPSGAKNIQYF
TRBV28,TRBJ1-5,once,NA,TGTGCCAGCAGTTTAGGGGGGGTAAATCAGCCCCAGCATTTT,CASSLGGVNQPQHF
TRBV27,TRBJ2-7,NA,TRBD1,TGTGCCAGCAGAGAGACAGGGGCCACCCAGGAGTACTTC,CASRETGATQEYF
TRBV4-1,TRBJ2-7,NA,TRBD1,TGCGCCAGCAGCCAACCCACCGTTCGTGGGACAGGGAATTACGAGCAGTACTTC,CASSQPTVRGTGNYEQYF
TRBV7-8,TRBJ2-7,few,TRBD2,TGTGCCAGCAGCTCGACTAGCGGGGTAGACGAGCAGTACTTC,CASSSTSGVDEQYF
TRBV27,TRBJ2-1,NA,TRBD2,TGTGCCAGCAGTGGACTAGCGGGAGGCTCACCCCGTGAGCAGTTCTTC,CASSGLAGGSPREQFF
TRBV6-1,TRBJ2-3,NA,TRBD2,TGTGCCAGCAGTGAGGGGGTAGCGGGAGGAGCAGATACGCAGTATTTT,CASSEGVAGGADTQYF
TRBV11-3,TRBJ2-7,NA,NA,TGTGCCAGCAGCTTAGGGACAACCTACGAGCAGTACTTC,CASSLGTTYEQYF
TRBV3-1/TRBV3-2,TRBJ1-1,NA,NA,TGTGCCAGCAGCCTCATCGGGAGCACTGAAGCTTTCTTT,CASSLIGSTEAFF
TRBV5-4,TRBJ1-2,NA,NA,TGTGCCAGCAGCTTGGTAGGAAGGGGAAATGGCTACACCTTC,CASSLVGRGNGYTF
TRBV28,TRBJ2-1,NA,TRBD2,TGTGCCAGCAGTGAGGCCGGGACTAGCGGATACAATGAGCAGTTCTTC,CASSEAGTSGYNEQFF
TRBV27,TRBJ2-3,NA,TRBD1,TGTGCCAGCAGTCAGTCCAGGGGGCCGGATACGCAGTATTTT,CASSQSRGPDTQYF
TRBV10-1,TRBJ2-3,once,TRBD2,TGCGCCAGCAGTGAGTCTAGCGGGAAACCCACAGATACGCAGTATTTT,CASSESSGKPTDTQYF
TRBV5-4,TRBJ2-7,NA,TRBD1,TGTGCCAGCAGCTCAAGCAGGGGGCTACCCTACGAGCAGTACTTC,CASSSSRGLPYEQYF
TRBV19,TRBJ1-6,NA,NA,TGTGCCAGTAGTCCCGGAGTGTGGCAGCCCCTCCACTTT,CASSPGVWQPLHF
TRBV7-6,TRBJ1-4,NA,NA,TGTGCCAGCAGCTCCAGGGCGACTAATGAAAAACTGTTTTTT,CASSSRATNEKLFF
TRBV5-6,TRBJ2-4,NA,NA,TGTGCCAGCAGCTTCGTTGGGCAACCCATTCAGTACTTC,CASSFVGQPIQYF
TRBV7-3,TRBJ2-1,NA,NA,TGTGCCAGCAGCTTCATGGCGGGAAGCAATGAGCAGTTCTTC,CASSFMAGSNEQFF
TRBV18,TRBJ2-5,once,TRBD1,TGTGCCAGCTCACCCTCCGACAGGGGGGGTGAGACCCAGTACTTC,CASSPSDRGGETQYF
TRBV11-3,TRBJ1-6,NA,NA,TGTGCCAGCAGCTTAGGAGGATACTTTAATTCACCCCTCCACTTT,CASSLGGYFNSPLHF
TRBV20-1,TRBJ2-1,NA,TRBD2,TGCAGTGCTAGTACTAGCGGGACGCCCTACAATGAGCAGTTCTTC,CSASTSGTPYNEQFF
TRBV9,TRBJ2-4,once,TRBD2,TGTGCCAGCAGCCCTAGCGGGAGGGGGAGCATTCAGTACTTC,CASSPSGRGSIQYF
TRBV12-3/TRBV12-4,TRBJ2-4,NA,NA,TGTGCCAGCAGTTTATCGGGTCGGGGCATTCAGTACTTC,CASSLSGRGIQYF
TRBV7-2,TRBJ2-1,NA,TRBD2,TGTGCCAGCAGCTTAGCTCTAGCGGGAGGTGAGCAGTTCTTC,CASSLALAGGEQFF
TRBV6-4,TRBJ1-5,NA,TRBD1,TGTGCCAGCAGTGAGGACAGGGGACAGCCCCAGCATTTT,CASSEDRGQPQHF
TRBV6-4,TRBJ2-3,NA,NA,TGTGCCAGCAGTAGGGAGGCCACAGATACGCAGTATTTT,CASSREATDTQYF
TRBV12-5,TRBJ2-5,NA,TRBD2,TGTGCTAGTGGACCGGGACTAGCCGACGGAGAGACCCAGTACTTC,CASGPGLADGETQYF
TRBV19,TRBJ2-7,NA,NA,TGTGCCAGTAGTCTAGGAGGACTGGGGTCCTACGAGCAGTACTTC,CASSLGGLGSYEQYF
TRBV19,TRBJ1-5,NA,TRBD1,TGTGCCAGTAGTATTCAGAGACAGGGCATAATCCAGCCCCAGCATTTT,CASSIQRQGIIQPQHF
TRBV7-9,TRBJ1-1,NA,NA,TGTGCCAGCAGCTTGGAGGTTTTGAACACTGAAGCTTTCTTT,CASSLEVLNTEAFF
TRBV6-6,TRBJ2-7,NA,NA,TGTGCCAGCAACCCGGGAGAATTGTCCTACGAGCAGTACTTC,CASNPGELSYEQYF
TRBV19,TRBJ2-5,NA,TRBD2,TGTGCCAGTAGTAGAGAGACTAGCGGGAGTTTCGGAGAGACCCAGTACTTC,CASSRETSGSFGETQYF
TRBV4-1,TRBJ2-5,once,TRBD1,TGCGCCAGCAGCCAGTACCCTCCGACAGGGACCCAAGAGACCCAGTACTTC,CASSQYPPTGTQETQYF
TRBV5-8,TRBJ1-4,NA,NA,TGTGCCAGCAGCTTCAGTCAGGGGATTGAAAAACTGTTTTTT,CASSFSQGIEKLFF
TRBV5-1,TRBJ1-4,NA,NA,TGCGCCAGCAGCAGCAGGGGTGAGAATGAAAAACTGTTTTTT,CASSSRGENEKLFF